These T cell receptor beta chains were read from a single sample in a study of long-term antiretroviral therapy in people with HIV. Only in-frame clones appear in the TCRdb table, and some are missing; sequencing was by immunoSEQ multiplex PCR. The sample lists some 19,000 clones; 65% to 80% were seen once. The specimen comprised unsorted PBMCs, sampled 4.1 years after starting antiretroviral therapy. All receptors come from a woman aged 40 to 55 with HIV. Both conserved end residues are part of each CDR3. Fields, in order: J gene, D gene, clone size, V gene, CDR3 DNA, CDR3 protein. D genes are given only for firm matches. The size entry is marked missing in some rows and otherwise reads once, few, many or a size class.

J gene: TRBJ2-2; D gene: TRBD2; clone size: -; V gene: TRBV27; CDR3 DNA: TGTGCCAGCCAAAAAACGGGACTAGCGGGACTGAACACCGGGGAGCTGTTTTTT; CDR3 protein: CASQKTGLAGLNTGELFF
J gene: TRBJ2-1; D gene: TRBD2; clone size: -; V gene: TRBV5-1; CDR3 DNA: TGCGCCAGCAGCTTGGATGGAGCGGGGGTCTACAATGAGCAGTTCTTC; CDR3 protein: CASSLDGAGVYNEQFF
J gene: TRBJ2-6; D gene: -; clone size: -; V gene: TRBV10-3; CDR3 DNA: TGTGCCATCAGTGGGGGACACTTATCTGGGGCCAACGTCCTGACTTTC; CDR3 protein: CAISGGHLSGANVLTF
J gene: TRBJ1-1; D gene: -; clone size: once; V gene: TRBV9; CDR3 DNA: TGTGCCAGCAGCGTAGATCGGGTCAGGGGACCGAACACTGAAGCTTTCTTT; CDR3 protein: CASSVDRVRGPNTEAFF
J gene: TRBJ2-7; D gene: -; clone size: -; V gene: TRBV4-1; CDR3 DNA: TGCGCCAGCAGCCAAGGACTTCTAACCTACGAGCAGTACTTC; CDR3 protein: CASSQGLLTYEQYF
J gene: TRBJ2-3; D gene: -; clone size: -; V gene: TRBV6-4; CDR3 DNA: TGTGCCAGCAGACGACAGGGCACAGATACGCAGTATTTT; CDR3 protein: CASRRQGTDTQYF
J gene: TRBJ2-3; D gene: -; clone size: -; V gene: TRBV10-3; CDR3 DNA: TGTGCCATCAGTGAGGGGGGAGATACGCAGTATTTT; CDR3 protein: CAISEGGDTQYF
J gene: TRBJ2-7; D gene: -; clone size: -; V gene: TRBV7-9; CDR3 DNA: TGTGCCAGCAGCCCGGAGAGGGTTGTGGGGACCTACGAGCAGTACTTC; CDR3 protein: CASSPERVVGTYEQYF
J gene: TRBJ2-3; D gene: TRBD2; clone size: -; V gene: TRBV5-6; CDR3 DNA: TGTGCCAGCAGACAGATTAGCGGGGGGGCCGGAGATACGCAGTATTTT; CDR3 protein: CASRQISGGAGDTQYF
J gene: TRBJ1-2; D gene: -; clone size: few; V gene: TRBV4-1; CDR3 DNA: TGCGCCAGCAGCCCAGGCCGGGGAAAGCGTGGCTACACCTTC; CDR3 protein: CASSPGRGKRGYTF
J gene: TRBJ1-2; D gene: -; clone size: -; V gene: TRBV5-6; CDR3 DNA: TGTGCCAGCAGCACCGGGGTTAACTATGGCTACACCTTC; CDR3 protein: CASSTGVNYGYTF
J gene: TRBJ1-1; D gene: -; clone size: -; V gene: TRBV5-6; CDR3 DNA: TGTGCCAGCAGCTTTAACAGGGCACTATCTGAAGCTTTCTTT; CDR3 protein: CASSFNRALSEAFF
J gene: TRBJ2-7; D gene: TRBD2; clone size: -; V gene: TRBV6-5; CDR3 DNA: TGTGCCAGCAGTTACGGGCCCGGACTAGCGTCGTACGAGCAGTACTTC; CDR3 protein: CASSYGPGLASYEQYF
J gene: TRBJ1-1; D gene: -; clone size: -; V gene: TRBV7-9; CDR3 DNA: TGTGCCACGGGGTTCACTGAAGCTTTCTTT; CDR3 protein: CATGFTEAFF
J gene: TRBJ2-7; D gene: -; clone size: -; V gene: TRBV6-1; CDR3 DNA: TGTGCCAGCAGTGAGGAGGGACCGACCTACGAGCAGTACTTC; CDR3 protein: CASSEEGPTYEQYF
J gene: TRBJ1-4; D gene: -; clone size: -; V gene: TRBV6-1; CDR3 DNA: TGTGCCAGCAACAATGAAAAACTGTTTTTT; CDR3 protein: CASNNEKLFF
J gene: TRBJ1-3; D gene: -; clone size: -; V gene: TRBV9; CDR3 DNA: TGTGCCAGCAGCGCCTCCCCAGGGTCTGGAAACACCATATATTTT; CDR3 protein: CASSASPGSGNTIYF
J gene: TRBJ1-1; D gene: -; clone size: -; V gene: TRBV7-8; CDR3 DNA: TGTGCCAGCAGCTTAGCAACAGGCATGAACACTGAAGCTTTCTTT; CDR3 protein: CASSLATGMNTEAFF
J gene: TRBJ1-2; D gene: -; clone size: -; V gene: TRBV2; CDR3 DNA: TGTGCCAGCAGTGAAGGACAGGCCTCGACCTATGGCTACACCTTC; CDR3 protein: CASSEGQASTYGYTF
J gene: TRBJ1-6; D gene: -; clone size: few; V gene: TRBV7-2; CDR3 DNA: TGTGCCAGCAGCTCCGGGGTGGGGAATTCACCCCTCCACTTT; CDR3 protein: CASSSGVGNSPLHF
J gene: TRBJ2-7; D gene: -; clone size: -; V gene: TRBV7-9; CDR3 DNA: TGTGCCAGCAGCTTAAAACTAGGGGCCGCCTACGAGCAGTACTTC; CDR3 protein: CASSLKLGAAYEQYF
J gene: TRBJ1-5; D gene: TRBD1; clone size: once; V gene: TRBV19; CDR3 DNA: TGTGCCAGTACTTCGACAGGGTATGGCAATCAGCCCCAGCATTTT; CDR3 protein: CASTSTGYGNQPQHF
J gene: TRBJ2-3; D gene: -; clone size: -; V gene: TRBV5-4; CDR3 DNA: TGTGCCAGCAGCTTGGAACAGGGCACAGATACGCAGTATTTT; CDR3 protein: CASSLEQGTDTQYF
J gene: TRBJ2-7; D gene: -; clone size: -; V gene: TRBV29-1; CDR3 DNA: TGCAGCGTTGTGGAGGGGGGGTTCCCGTACTTC; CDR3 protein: CSVVEGGFPYF
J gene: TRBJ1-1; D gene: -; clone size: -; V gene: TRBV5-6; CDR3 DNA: TGTGCCAGCAGCAAGCTGAAAGACACTGAAGCTTTCTTT; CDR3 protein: CASSKLKDTEAFF